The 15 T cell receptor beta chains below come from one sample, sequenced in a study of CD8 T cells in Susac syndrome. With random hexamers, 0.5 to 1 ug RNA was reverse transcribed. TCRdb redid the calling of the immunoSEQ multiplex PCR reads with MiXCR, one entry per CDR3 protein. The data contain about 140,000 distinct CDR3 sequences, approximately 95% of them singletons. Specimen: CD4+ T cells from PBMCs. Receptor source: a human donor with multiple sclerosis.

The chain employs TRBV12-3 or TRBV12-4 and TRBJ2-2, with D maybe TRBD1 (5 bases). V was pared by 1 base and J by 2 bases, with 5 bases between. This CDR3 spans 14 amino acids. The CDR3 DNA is TGTGCCAGCAGTTTAGGGACAAACACCGGGGAGCTGTTTTTT. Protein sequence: CASSLGTNTGELFF.

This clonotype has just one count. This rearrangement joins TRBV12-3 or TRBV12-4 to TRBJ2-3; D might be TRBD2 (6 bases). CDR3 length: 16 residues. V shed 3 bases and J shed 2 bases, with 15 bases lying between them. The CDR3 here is CASSFRTTSITDTQYF. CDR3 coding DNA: TGTGCCAGCAGTTTCAGGACTACTTCAATCACAGATACGCAGTATTTT.

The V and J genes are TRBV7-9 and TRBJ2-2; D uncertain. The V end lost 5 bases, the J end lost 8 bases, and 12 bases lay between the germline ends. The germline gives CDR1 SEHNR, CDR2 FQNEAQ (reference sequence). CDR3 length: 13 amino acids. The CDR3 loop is CASSPRIAGELFF. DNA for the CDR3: TGTGCCAGCAGCCCCAGGATTGCTGGGGAGCTGTTTTTT.

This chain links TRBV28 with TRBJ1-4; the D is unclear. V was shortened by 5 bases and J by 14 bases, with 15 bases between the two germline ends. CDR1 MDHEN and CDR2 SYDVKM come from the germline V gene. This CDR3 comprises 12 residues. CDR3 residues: CASSLVLGGLFF. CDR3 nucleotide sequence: TGTGCCAGCAGTCTCGTCCTTGGAGGGCTGTTTTTT.

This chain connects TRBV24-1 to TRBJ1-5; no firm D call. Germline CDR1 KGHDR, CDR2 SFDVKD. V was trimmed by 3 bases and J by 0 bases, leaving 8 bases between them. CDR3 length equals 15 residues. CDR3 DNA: TGTGCCACCAGTGATCACCGGCATAGCAATCAGCCCCAGCATTTT. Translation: CATSDHRHSNQPQHF.

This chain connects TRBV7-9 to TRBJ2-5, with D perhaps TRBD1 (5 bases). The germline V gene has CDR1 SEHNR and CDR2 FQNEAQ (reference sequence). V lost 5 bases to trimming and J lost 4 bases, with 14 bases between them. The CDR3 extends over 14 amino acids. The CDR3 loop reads CASSAYQGGETQYF. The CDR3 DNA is TGTGCCAGCAGCGCCTACCAGGGCGGAGAGACCCAGTACTTC.

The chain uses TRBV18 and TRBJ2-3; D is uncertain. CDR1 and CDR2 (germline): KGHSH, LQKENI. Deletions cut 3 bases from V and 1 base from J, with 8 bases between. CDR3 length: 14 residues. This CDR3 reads CASSPIAGTDTQYF. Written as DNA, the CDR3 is TGTGCCAGCTCACCTATAGCAGGCACAGATACGCAGTATTTT. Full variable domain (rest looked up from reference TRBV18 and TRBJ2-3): NAGVMQNPRHLVRRRGQEARLRCSPMKGHSHVYWYRQLPEEGLKFMVYLQKENIIDESGMPKERFSAEFPKEGPSILRIQQVVRGDSAAYFCASSPIAGTDTQYFGPGTRLTVL.

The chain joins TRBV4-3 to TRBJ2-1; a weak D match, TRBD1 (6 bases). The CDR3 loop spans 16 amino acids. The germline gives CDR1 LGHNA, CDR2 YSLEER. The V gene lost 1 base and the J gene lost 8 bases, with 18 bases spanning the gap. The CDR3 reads CASSQGGPLRGDEQFF. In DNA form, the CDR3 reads TGCGCCAGCAGCCAAGGAGGGCCCCTCAGGGGAGATGAGCAGTTCTTC.

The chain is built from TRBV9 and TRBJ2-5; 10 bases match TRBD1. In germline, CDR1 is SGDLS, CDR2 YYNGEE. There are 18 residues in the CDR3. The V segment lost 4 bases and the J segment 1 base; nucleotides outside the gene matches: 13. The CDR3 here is CASSPSPGGTGVQETQYF. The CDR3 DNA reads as TGTGCCAGCAGCCCCTCTCCGGGTGGGACAGGGGTCCAAGAGACCCAGTACTTC.

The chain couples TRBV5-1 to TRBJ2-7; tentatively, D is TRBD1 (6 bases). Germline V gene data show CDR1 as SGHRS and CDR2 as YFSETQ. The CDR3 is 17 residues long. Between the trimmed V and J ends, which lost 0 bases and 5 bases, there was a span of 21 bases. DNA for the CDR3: TGCGCCAGCAGCTTGGCCCCAGGGGCGCTCGGTAGTGACGAGCAGTACTTC. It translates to CASSLAPGALGSDEQYF.

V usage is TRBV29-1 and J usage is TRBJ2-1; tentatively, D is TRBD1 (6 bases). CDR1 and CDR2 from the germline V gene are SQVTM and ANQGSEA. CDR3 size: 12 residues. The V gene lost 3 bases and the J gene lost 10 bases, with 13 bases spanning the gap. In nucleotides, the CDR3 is TGCAGCGTTGAGAGGGGGATCCGGGAGCAGTTCTTC. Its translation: CSVERGIREQFF.

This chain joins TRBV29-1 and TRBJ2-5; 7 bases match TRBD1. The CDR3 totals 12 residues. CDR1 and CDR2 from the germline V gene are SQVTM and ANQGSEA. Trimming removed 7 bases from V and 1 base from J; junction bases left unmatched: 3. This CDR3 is CSATGTQETQYF. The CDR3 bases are TGCAGCGCGACAGGGACCCAAGAGACCCAGTACTTC.

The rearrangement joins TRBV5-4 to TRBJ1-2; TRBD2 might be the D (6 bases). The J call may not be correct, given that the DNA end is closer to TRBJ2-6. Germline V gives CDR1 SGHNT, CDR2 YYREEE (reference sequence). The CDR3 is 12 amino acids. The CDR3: CASSADDGGLTF. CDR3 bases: TGTGCCAGCAGCGCGGACGACGGGGGCCTGACTTTC.

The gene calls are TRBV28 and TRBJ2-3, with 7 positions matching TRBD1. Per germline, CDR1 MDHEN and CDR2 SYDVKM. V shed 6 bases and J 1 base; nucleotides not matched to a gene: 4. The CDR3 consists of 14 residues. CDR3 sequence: CASRKGTGTDTQYF. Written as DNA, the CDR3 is TGTGCCAGCAGAAAGGGGACAGGCACAGATACGCAGTATTTT.

The CDR3 is CAWSATRGRNEKLFF. CDR3 DNA sequence: TGTGCCTGGAGTGCAACCCGGGGGCGGAATGAAAAACTGTTTTTT. This rearrangement joins TRBV30 to TRBJ1-4; D is perhaps TRBD1 (6 bases). V lost 1 base, J lost 5 bases, and 14 bases lay in between. The CDR3 is 15 residues long. CDR1 and CDR2 from the germline V gene are GTSNPN and SVGIG (reference sequence).